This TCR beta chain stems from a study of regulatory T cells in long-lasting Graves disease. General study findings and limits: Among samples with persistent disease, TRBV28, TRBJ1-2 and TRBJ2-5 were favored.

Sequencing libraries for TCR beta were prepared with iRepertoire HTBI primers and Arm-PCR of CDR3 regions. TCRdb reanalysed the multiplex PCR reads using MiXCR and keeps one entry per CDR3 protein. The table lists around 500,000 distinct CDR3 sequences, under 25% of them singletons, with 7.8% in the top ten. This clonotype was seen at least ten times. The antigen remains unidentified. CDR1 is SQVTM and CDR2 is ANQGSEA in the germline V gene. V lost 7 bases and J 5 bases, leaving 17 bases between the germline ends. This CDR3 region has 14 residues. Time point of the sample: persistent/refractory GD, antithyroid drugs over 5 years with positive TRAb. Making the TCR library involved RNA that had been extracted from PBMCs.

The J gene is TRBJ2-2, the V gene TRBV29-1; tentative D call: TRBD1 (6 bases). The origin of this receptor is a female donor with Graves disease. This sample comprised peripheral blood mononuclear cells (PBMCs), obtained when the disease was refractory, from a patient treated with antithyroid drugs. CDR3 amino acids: CSARPAGVTGELFF. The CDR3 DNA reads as TGCAGCGCCCGGCCGGCAGGGGTGACCGGGGAGCTGTTTTTT.